This T cell receptor beta chain was identified in a study of control samples from healthy donors and cancer patients. Germline V gene sequence: CDR1 SGHRS, CDR2 YFSETQ. V dropped 4 bases and J dropped 2; count of bases not matched to a gene: 14. The CDR3 is 18 amino acids. Clones were sequenced by immunoSEQ multiplex PCR, and TCRdb holds only the in-frame ones, with some missing. The table includes 70,000 to 85,000 clones, 70% to 85% detected once. This TCR was sampled from a man aged 60-69 years with head and neck cancer. The V call is TRBV5-1, the J call TRBJ2-3; 9 nucleotides match TRBD2. The sequenced sample was PBMCs. The CDR3 is CASSPVIAGVRSTDTQYF. The CDR3 DNA reads as TGCGCCAGCAGCCCCGTGATAGCGGGAGTGAGATCCACAGATACGCAGTATTTT.